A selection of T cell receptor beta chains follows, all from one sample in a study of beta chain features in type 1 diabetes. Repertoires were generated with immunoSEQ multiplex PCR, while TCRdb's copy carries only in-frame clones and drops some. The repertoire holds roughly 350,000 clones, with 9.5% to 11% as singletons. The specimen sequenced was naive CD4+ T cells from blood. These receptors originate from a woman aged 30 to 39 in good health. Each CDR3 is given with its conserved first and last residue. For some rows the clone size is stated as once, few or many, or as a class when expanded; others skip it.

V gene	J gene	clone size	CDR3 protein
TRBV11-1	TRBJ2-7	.	CASSFSYEQYF
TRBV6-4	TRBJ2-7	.	CASHRPGYEQYF
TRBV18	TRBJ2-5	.	CASSPGSGRETQYF
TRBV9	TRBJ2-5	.	CASSAGEETQYF
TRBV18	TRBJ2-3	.	CASSPPEGDTQYF
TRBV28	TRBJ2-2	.	CASYRTVSTGELFF
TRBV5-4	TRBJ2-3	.	CASSPGTGGPDTQYF
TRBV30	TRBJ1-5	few	CAWSARQGGNQPQHF
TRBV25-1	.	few	CASRGQASYEQYF
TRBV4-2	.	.	CASSQASSSEQYF
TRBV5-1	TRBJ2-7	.	CASSLSQGGYEQYF
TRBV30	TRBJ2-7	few	CAWIGASYEQYF
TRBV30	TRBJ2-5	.	CAWSLGWLGPQETQYF
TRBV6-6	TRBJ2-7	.	CASTSSGGYEQYF
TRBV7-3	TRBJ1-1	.	CASSAPGKPDTEAFF
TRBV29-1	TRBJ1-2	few	CSVASKTGEYGYTF
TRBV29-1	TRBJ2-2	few	CSVRGLAGDLGELFF
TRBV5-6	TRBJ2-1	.	CASSLSQQAHNEQFF
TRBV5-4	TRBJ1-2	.	CASSSPDRGFYGYTF
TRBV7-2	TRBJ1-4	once	CASSWGQALNEKLFF
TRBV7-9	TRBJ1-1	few	CASSLGQLNTEAFF
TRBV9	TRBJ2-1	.	CASSVASQGARGEQFF
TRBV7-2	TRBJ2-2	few	CASSPDSSNTGELFF
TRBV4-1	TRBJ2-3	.	CASSQDRLRLDTQYF
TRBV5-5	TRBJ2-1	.	CASRREGIDYNEQFF
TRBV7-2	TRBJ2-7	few	CASSLVDGNYEQYF
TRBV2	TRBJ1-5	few	CASSPDRGNQPQHF
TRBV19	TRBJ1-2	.	CASRNRGSIYGYTF
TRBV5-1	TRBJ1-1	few	CASSTKTVSNTEAFF
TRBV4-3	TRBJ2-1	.	CASSHHLGTSGSNEQFF
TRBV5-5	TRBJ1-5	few	CASSGGQGPSNQPQHF
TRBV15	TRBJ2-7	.	CATSRSGLAGVMSYEQYF
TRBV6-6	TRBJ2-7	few	CASTDGSAGQTF
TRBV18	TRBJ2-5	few	CASSPSLAGDETQYF
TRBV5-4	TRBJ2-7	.	CASSSEPQGYEQYF
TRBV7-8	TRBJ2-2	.	CASSPGPGGGGELFF
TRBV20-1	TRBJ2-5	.	CSASLGGTQYF
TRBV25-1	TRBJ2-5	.	CASSDSQGRETQYF
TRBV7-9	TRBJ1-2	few	CASDSLTGAGYTF
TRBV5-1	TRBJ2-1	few	CASSLETGLADSYNEQFF
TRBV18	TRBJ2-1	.	CASSRPTYNEQFF
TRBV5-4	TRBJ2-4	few	CASSPEGEVKNIQYF
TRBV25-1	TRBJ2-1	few	CASSEYRGSSYNEQFF
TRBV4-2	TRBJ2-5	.	CASTWAHGQETQYF
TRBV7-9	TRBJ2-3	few	CASSWGQSTDTQYF
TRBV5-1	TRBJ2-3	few	CASSTSVDTQYF
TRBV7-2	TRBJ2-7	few	CASSQTHAYEQYF
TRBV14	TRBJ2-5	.	CASSRAGVEETQYF
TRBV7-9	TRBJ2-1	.	CASSSLAFGEQFF
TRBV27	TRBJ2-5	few	CASSPRTGGETQYF
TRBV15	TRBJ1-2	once	CATSRDSGSSYGYTF